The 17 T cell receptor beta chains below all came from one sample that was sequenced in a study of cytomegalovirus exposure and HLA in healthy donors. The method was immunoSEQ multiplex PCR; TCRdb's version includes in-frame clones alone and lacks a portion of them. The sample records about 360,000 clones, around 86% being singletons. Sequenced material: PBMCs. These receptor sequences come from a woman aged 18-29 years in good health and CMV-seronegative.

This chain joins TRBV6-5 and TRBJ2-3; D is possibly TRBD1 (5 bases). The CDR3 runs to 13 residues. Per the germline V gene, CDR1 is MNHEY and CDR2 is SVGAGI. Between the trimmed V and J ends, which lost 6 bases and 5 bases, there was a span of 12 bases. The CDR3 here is CASSNPRGDTQYF. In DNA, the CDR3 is TGTGCCAGCAGCAATCCAAGGGGAGATACGCAGTATTTT.

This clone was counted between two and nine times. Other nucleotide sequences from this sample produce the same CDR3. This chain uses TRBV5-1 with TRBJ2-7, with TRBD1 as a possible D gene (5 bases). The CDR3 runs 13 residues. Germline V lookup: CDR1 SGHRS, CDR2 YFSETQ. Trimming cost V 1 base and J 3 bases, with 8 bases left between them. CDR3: CASSLTGGYEQYF. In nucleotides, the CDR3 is TGCGCCAGCAGCTTGACAGGCGGCTACGAGCAGTACTTC.

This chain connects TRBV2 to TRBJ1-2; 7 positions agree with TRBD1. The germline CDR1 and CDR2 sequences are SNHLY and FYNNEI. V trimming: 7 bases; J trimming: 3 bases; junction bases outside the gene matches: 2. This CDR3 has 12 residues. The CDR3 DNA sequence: TGTGCCAGCATGCAGGGGGACTATGGCTACACCTTC. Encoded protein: CASMQGDYGYTF.

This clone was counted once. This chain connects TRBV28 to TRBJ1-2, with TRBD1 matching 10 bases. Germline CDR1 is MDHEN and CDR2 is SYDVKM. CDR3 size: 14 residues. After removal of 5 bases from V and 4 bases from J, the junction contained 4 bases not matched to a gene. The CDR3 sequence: CASSTGTGAYGYTF. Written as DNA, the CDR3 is TGTGCCAGCAGTACCGGGACAGGGGCCTATGGCTACACCTTC.

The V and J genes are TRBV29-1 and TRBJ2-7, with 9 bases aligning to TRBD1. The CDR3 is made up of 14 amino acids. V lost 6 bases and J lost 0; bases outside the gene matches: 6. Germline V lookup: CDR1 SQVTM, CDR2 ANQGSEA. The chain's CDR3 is CSVEGQGHSYEQYF. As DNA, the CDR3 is TGCAGCGTCGAGGGACAGGGTCACTCCTACGAGCAGTACTTC.

The CDR3 loop is CASSQGTGGSYNEQFF. The CDR3 DNA sequence: TGTGCCAGCTCACAAGGGACAGGGGGCTCCTACAATGAGCAGTTCTTC. This sequence joins TRBV18 and TRBJ2-1; TRBD1 agrees at 11 bases. This CDR3 spans 16 amino acids. The germline gives CDR1 KGHSH, CDR2 LQKENI. The junction had 2 bases not matched to a gene; V was cut back by 4 bases and J by 0 bases.

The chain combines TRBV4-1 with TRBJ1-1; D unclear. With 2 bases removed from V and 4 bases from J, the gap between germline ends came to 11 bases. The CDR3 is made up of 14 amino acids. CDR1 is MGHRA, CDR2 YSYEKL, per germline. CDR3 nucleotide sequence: TGCGCCAGCAGCCAACAACGGGAGGGCACTGAAGCTTTCTTT. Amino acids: CASSQQREGTEAFF.

The CDR3 loop is CASSHHPAGTGSTGELFF. CDR3 DNA sequence: TGTGCCAGCAGCCACCATCCTGCCGGGACAGGGTCCACCGGGGAGCTGTTTTTT. The V and J genes are TRBV7-9 and TRBJ2-2; 9 bases align to TRBD1. Germline trimming cut 5 bases from V and 4 bases from J; bases unmatched to any gene: 14. This CDR3 region has 18 residues. From germline, CDR1 is SEHNR and CDR2 FQNEAQ (reference sequence).

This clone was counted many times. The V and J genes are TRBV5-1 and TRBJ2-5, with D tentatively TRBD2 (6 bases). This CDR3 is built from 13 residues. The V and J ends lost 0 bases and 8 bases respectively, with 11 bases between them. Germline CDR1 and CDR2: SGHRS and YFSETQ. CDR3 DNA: TGCGCCAGCAGCTTGGCGGGGGTCGGCACCCAGTACTTC. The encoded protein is CASSLAGVGTQYF. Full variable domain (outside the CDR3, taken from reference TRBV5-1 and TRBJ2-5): KAGVTQTPRYLIKTRGQQVTLSCSPISGHRSVSWYQQTPGQGLQFLFEYFSETQRNKGNFPGRFSGRQFSNSRSEMNVSTLELGDSALYLCASSLAGVGTQYFGPGTRLLVL.

The CDR3 sequence: CASSPRQGSVNEQFF. CDR3 nucleotide sequence: TGTGCCAGCAGCCCAAGACAGGGATCGGTCAATGAGCAGTTCTTC. This chain joins TRBV7-8 and TRBJ2-1, with 7 bases matching TRBD1. The CDR3 has 15 residues. Looked up from germline, CDR1 is SGHVS and CDR2 is FQNEAQ. J gave up 6 bases and V 5 bases, and 10 bases lay outside the gene matches.

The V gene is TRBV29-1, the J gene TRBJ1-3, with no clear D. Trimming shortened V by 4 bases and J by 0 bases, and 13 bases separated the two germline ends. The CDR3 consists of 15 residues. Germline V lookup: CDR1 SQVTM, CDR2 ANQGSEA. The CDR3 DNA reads TGCAGCGTTGTCGGGTTGGGAGACTCTGGAAACACCATATATTTT. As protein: CSVVGLGDSGNTIYF. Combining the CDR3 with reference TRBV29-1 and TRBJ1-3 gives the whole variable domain SAVISQKPSRDICQRGTSLTIQCQVDSQVTMMFWYRQQPGQSLTLIATANQGSEATYESGFVIDKFPISRPNLTFSTLTVSNMSPEDSSIYLCSVVGLGDSGNTIYFGEGSWLTVV.

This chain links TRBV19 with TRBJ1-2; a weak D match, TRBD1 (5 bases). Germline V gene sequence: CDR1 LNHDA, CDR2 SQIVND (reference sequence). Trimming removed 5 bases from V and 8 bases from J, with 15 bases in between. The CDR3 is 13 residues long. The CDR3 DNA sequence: TGTGCCAGTAGTTTGGGGCCAGCGAAGGGCTACACCTTC. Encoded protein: CASSLGPAKGYTF.

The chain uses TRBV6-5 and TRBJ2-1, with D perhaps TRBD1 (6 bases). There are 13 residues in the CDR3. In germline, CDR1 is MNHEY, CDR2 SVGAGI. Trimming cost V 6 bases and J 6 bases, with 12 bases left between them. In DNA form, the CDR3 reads TGTGCCAGCAGCACCTCAGGGGTCAATGAGCAGTTCTTC. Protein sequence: CASSTSGVNEQFF.

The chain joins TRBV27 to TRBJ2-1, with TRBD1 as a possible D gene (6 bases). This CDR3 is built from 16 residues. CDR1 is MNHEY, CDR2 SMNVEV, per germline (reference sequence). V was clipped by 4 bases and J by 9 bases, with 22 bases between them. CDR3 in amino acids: CASSSVGTYGIGEQFF. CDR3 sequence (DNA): TGTGCCAGCAGTTCGGTCGGGACATATGGGATCGGTGAGCAGTTCTTC.

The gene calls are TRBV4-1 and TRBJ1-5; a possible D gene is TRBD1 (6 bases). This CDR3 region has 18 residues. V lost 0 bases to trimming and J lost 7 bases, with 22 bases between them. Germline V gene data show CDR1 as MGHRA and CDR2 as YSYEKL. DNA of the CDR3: TGCGCCAGCAGCCAAGAAGTGATGGACAGTTCCTCATGGCAGCCCCAGCATTTT. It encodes CASSQEVMDSSSWQPQHF.

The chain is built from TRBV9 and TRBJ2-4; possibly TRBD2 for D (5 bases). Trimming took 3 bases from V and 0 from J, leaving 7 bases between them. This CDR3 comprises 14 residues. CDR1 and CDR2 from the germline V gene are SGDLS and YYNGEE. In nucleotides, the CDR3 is TGTGCCAGCAGCGCAGGACTAGCCAAAAACATTCAGTACTTC. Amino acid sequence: CASSAGLAKNIQYF.

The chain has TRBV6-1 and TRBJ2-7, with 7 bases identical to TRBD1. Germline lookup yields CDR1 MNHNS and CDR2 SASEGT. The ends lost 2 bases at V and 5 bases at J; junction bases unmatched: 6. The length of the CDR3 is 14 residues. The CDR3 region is CASSERRDSNEQYF. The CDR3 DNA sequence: TGTGCCAGCAGTGAACGCAGGGACAGCAACGAGCAGTACTTC.